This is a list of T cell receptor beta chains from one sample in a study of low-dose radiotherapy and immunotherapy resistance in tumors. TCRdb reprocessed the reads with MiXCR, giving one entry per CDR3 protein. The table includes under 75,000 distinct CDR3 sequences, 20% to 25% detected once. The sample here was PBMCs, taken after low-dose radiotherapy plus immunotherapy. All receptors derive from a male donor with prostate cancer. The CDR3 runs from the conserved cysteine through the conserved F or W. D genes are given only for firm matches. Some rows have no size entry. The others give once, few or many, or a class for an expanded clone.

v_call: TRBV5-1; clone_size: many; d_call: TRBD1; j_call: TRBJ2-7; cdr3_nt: TGCGCCAGCAGCGAGGGACAGGGGCCTGCCTACGAGCAGTACTTC; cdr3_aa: CASSEGQGPAYEQYF
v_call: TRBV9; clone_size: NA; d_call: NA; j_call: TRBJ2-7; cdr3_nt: TGTGCCAGCAGCCCCCAAGACCTTGCCTACGAGCAGTACTTC; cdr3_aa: CASSPQDLAYEQYF
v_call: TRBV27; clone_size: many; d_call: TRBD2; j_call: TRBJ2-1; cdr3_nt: TGTGCCAGCAGTCCGTCAGCGGGAGAGTCCTACAATGAGCAGTTCTTC; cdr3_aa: CASSPSAGESYNEQFF
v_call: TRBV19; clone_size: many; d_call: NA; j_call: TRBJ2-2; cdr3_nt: TGTGCCAGTAGCCCTCAGGGGCCACCACAAACCGGGGAGCTGTTTTTT; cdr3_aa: CASSPQGPPQTGELFF
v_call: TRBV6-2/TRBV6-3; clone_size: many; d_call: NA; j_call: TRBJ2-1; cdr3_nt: TGTGCCAGCAGCACTCCCTCGACAGGACGAAGCAATGAGCAGTTCTTC; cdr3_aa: CASSTPSTGRSNEQFF
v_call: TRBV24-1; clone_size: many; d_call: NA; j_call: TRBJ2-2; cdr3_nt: TGTGCCACCAGTGAGCCCGGGAGAGCCGGGGAGCTGTTTTTT; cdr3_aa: CATSEPGRAGELFF
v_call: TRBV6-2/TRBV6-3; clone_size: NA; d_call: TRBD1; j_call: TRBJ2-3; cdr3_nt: TGTGCCAGCAGTTTCCGGGACAGGGGGCCCCATACGCAGTATTTT; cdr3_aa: CASSFRDRGPHTQYF
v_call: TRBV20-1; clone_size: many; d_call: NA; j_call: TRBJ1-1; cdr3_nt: TGCAGTGCCGTACCCGGGGGGGGTTGGACTGAAGCTTTCTTT; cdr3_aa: CSAVPGGGWTEAFF
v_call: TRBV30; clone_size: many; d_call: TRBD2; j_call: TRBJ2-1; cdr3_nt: TGTGCCTGTATAGCGGGGGGGCGAGGCAATGAGCAGTTCTTC; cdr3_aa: CACIAGGRGNEQFF
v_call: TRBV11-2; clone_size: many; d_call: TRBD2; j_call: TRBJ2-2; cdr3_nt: TGTGCCAGCAGCCCGGGACTAGTTGAGACCGGGGAGCTGTTTTTT; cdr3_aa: CASSPGLVETGELFF
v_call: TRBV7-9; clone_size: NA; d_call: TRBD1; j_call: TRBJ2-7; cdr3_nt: TGTGCCAGCAGTTCATACTCCAGGGACAGGGACAACGAGCAGTACTTC; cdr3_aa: CASSSYSRDRDNEQYF
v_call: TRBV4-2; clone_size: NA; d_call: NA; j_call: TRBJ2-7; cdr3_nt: TGTGCCAGCAGCCAAGTGTCTGCGAGACTGAACTACGAGCAGTACTTC; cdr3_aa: CASSQVSARLNYEQYF
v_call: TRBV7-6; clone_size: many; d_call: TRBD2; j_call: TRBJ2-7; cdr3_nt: TGTGCCAGCAGCGGGACTAGCGGGGTCGGCGAGCAGTACTTC; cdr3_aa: CASSGTSGVGEQYF
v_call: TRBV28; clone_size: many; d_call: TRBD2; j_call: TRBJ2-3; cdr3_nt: TGTGCCAGCAGTCCCACGGGACTAGCGGGACCAGATACGCAGTATTTT; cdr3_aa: CASSPTGLAGPDTQYF
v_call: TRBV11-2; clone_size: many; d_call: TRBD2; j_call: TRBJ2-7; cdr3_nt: TGTGCCAGCAGCCCGGGACTAGCCGGCTACGAGCAGTACTTC; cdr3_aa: CASSPGLAGYEQYF
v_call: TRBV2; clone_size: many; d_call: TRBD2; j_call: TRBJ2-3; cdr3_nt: TGTGCCAGCAGCGGAACGGGACTAGCGGGGCGGACAGATACGCAGTATTTT; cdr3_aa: CASSGTGLAGRTDTQYF
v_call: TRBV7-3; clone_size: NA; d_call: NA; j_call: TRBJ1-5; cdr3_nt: TGTGCCAGCAGCTTATTGGTCAATCAGCCCCAGCATTTT; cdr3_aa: CASSLLVNQPQHF
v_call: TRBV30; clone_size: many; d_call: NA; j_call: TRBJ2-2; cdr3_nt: TGTGCCTGGAGATTGTACTCGGGAGCCGGGGAGCTGTTTTTT; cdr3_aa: CAWRLYSGAGELFF
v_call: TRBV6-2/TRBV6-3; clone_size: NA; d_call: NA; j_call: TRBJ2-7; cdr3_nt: TGTGCCAGCAGTTACAGTGCGGGCGCCTCCTACGAGCAGTACTTC; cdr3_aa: CASSYSAGASYEQYF
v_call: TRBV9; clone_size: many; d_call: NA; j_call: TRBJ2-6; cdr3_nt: TGTGCCAGCAGCGTAGGAGGAGGACAGATAGGCTCTGGGGCCAACGTCCTGACTTTC; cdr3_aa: CASSVGGGQIGSGANVLTF
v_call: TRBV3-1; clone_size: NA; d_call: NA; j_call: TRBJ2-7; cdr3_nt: TGTGCCAGCAGCCCAGTAGAAGGACAGCCTCGGTACTTC; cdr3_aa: CASSPVEGQPRYF
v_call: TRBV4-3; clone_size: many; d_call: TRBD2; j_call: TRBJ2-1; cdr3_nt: TGCGCCAGCAGCCTCATAGCGGGCTTTAACAATGAGCAGTTCTTC; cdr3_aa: CASSLIAGFNNEQFF